This T cell receptor (beta chain) was sequenced in a study of blood T cell repertoires in COVID-19. Study in general: Sites in the United States, Italy and Spain provided acute and convalescent COVID-19 samples.

In the source study's methods: Scientists estimated how many nucleated cells there were by amplifying reference gene primers. Generated by immunoSEQ multiplex PCR, the TCRdb table keeps only in-frame clones and is missing some. V, J and clone size reflect that table, while D and trimming were determined from the DNA. The sample carries 200,000 to 250,000 clones, 81% recorded once. Participant age was about 18 to 95 years, and participants resided in fewer than 25 US areas. Self-reported history from a screening survey and questionnaire set each donor's cohort. CDR1 MNHEY and CDR2 SVGAGI come from the germline V gene. The CDR3 has 15 amino acids. Trimming cost V 8 bases and J 8 bases; bases outside gene matches: 10.

The source of this sequence is a woman aged 45-59 years with acute COVID-19. The gene calls are TRBV6-5 and TRBJ1-6; 9 bases fit TRBD1. Material for sequencing was PBMCs or T cells enriched from blood (not recorded which). CDR3 in amino acids: CASAPPGTGYSPLHF. The CDR3 bases are TGTGCCAGCGCTCCGCCCGGGACAGGGTATTCACCCCTCCACTTT.